One sample yielded the 3 T cell receptor beta chains listed below, sequenced in a study of blood T cell repertoires in COVID-19. Profiled with immunoSEQ multiplex PCR; TCRdb holds only in-frame clones, not every one. The data contain about 380,000 clones, about 87% of them singletons. Sequencing was performed on PBMCs or T cells enriched from blood (not recorded which). These receptors came from a man aged 30 to 39 who had recovered from COVID-19.

The genes are TRBV5-1 and TRBJ2-7; tentative D call: TRBD1 (5 bases). Between the trimmed V and J ends, which lost 7 bases and 0 bases, there was a span of 17 bases. Germline V gene data show CDR1 as SGHRS and CDR2 as YFSETQ. The CDR3 covers 15 residues. The CDR3 DNA reads as TGCGCCAGCCGCAGGATCCAGGGCGACTCCTACGAGCAGTACTTC. Translation: CASRRIQGDSYEQYF.

The V and J genes are TRBV18 and TRBJ1-2, with D hard to call. V was cut by 0 bases and J by 0 bases, with 8 bases left in between. Per germline, CDR1 KGHSH and CDR2 LQKENI. This CDR3 comprises 15 residues. CDR3 coding DNA: TGTGCCAGCTCACCACCCAATTTTGCTAACTATGGCTACACCTTC. This sequence encodes CASSPPNFANYGYTF.

V usage is TRBV2 and J usage is TRBJ1-5, with D uncertain. This CDR3 is built from 13 residues. Looked up from germline, CDR1 is SNHLY and CDR2 is FYNNEI. Trimming took 8 bases from V and 7 from J, leaving 15 bases between them. The CDR3 loop reads CASQGEGRQPQHF. In nucleotides, the CDR3 is TGTGCCAGCCAAGGAGAGGGCAGACAGCCCCAGCATTTT.